This TCR beta chain appears in the sequencing data of a study of beta chain features in type 1 diabetes. Whole-study results and caveats: The study found that naive, central memory and Treg TCRB repertoires appeared more similar in patients than in healthy donors. All four CD4+ subsets from Type 1 diabetes patients carried moderately but significantly shorter TCRB CDR3s.

The CDR3 extends over 14 amino acids. The germline V gene has CDR1 LNHNV and CDR2 YYDKDF (reference sequence). With 11 bases removed from V and 2 bases from J, the gap between germline ends came to 15 bases. Expressed TCRB transcripts were sequenced because the isolated RNA had all been reverse transcribed beforehand. The data were produced by immunoSEQ multiplex PCR, yet TCRdb's version contains in-frame clones alone and is incomplete. The sample gives more than 200,000 clones, 16% of which show up once; roughly 0.08% is in the top ten. Worth noting for this clone: Its specificity is unknown.

Sequencing was done on a sample of naive CD4+ T cells from blood. The sequence was obtained from a man aged 25 to 45 with type 1 diabetes. The V and J genes are TRBV15 and TRBJ2-2; no clear D. The CDR3 loop reads CASGRTDNTGELFF. CDR3 bases: TGTGCCTCGGGCCGTACAGACAACACCGGGGAGCTGTTTTTT.